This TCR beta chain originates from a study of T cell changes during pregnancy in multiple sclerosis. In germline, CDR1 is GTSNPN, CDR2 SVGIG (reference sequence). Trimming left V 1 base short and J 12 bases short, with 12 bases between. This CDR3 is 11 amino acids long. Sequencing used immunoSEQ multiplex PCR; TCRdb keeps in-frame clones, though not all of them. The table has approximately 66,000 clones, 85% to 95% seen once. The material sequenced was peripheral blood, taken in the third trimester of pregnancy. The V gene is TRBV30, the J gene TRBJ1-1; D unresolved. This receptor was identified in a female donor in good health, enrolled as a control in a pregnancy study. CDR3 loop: CAWSDSGRTFF. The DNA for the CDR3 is TGTGCCTGGAGTGACAGTGGGAGGACTTTCTTT. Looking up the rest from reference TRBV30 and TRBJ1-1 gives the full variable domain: SQTIHQWPATLVQPVGSPLSLECTVEGTSNPNLYWYRQAAGRGLQLLFYSVGIGQISSEVPQNLSASRPQDRQFILSSKKLLLSDSGFYLCAWSDSGRTFFGQGTRLTVV.